Listed here are 10 T cell receptor beta chains from one sample, sequenced in a study of radiotherapy plus CTLA-4 blockade in lung cancer. Generated by immunoSEQ multiplex PCR, the TCRdb table keeps only in-frame clones and is missing some. Of about 99,000 clones in the sample, approximately 86% are singletons; the top ten hold 4% to 6%. The specimen comprised peripheral blood, sampled from a patient treated with radiotherapy plus ipilimumab. The receptors originated from a human donor with non-small cell lung cancer that progressed on radiotherapy plus ipilimumab.

J is TRBJ1-2 and V is TRBV9; 7 bases fit TRBD1. Germline V CDR1 and CDR2: SGDLS, YYNGEE. Trimming took 0 bases from V and 4 from J; bases not matched to a gene: 6. The CDR3 has 15 residues. This chain's CDR3 is CASSVARQGSYGYTF. Here the CDR3 DNA reads TGTGCCAGCAGCGTAGCACGACAGGGATCCTATGGCTACACCTTC.

V is TRBV10-3 and J is TRBJ2-7, with a weak D call TRBD2 (7 bases). This CDR3 region has 13 residues. Germline V gene data show CDR1 as ENHRY and CDR2 as SYGVKD. V lost 10 bases to trimming and J lost 0 bases, with 13 bases between them. CDR3 sequence reads: CASQRGASYEQYF. The DNA for the CDR3 is TGTGCCAGCCAACGGGGGGCCTCCTACGAGCAGTACTTC.

This clone was picked up a small number of times. In nucleotides, the CDR3 is TGCGCCACCGGCCTCGTTAAAGCCTACGAGCAGTACTTC. Protein product: CATGLVKAYEQYF. This chain links TRBV10-2 with TRBJ2-7; D is ambiguous. Trimming took off 10 bases at V and 2 bases at J, with 15 bases between the two ends. The CDR3 extends over 13 amino acids. Germline lookup yields CDR1 WSHSY and CDR2 SAAADI.

This clone was counted between two and nine times. V usage is TRBV7-3 and J usage is TRBJ1-4; the D is unclear. There are 15 residues in the CDR3. V lost 0 bases, J lost 4 bases, and 9 bases lay in between. Germline V gives CDR1 SGHTA, CDR2 FQGTGA. The CDR3 coding sequence is TGTGCCAGCAGCTTAACGCGGCAGCTTAATGAAAAACTGTTTTTT. This encodes CASSLTRQLNEKLFF.

The chain employs TRBV6-5 and TRBJ1-1; no definite D call. The germline V gene has CDR1 MNHEY and CDR2 SVGAGI. The CDR3 is 13 amino acids. V lost 2 bases and J lost 3, with 7 bases in between. As DNA, the CDR3 is TGTGCCAGCAGTTACCATCGGGACACTGAAGCTTTCTTT. It yields the protein CASSYHRDTEAFF.

The chain carries TRBV23-1 and TRBJ2-2, with D possibly called TRBD1 or TRBD2 (5 bases each). TRBV23-1 has ORF status, its function being uncertain. The V end was cut by 4 bases, the J end by 4 bases, with 19 bases between. The CDR3 runs 17 residues. The CDR3 nucleotides are TGCGCCAGCAGTCCCCCCCGCCCCCCGGGGCCCACCGGGGAGCTGTTTTTT. Its protein is CASSPPRPPGPTGELFF.

V gene TRBV5-1 combines with J gene TRBJ2-1; no reliable D call. Germline CDR1 SGHRS, CDR2 YFSETQ. Trimming took 4 bases from V and 0 from J, leaving 17 bases between them. This CDR3 contains 17 residues. The CDR3: CASSAEVTPSSYNEQFF. CDR3 nucleotide sequence: TGCGCCAGCAGCGCGGAAGTAACCCCCAGCTCCTACAATGAGCAGTTCTTC.

This clone occurred once. The V gene is TRBV27, the J gene TRBJ1-2; D remains unclear. Germline CDR1 MNHEY, CDR2 SMNVEV (reference sequence). The CDR3 runs 15 residues. Between the trimmed V and J ends, which lost 3 bases and 2 bases, there was a span of 13 bases. Here the CDR3 reads CASSFYRGTNYGYTF. Written as DNA, the CDR3 is TGTGCCAGCAGTTTTTACCGGGGAACCAACTATGGCTACACCTTC.

This clone was found a few times. The chain combines TRBV4-2 with TRBJ2-1; no definite D call. The germline CDR1 and CDR2 sequences are LGHNA and YNFKEQ. The CDR3 is 15 amino acids. Trimming shortened V by 0 bases and J by 10 bases, and 16 bases separated the two germline ends. CDR3 amino acids: CASSQDVGAPREQFF. CDR3 DNA sequence: TGTGCCAGCAGCCAAGACGTCGGAGCCCCTCGGGAGCAGTTCTTC.

The CDR3: CASSSTVDGYTF. DNA of the CDR3: TGTGCCAGCAGCTCTACAGTAGATGGCTACACCTTC. This sequence joins TRBV6-5 and TRBJ1-2, with D unclear. V shed 6 bases and J shed 6 bases, with 11 bases lying between them. The CDR3 runs 12 residues. Germline V gene lookup returns CDR1 MNHEY and CDR2 SVGAGI.